This T cell receptor (beta chain) is from a study of memory CD4+ T cells and cytomegalovirus serostatus. Overall study: Healthy Belgian adult donors included nine or ten CMV-positive and some 23 CMV-negative people.

This clone was detected once. Antigen specificity is unknown. General study points: Each of approximately 73 CMV-associated TCRbeta sequences occurred in one to five individuals.

The sort gate was single viable CD3+CD4+CD8-CD45RO+ cells for memory CD4+ T cells. After thawing, CD4+ T cells were positively selected. Authors' data handling: Out-of-frame sequences were removed, leaving 2 million to 2.5 million distinct TCRbeta sequences. Assay: immunoSEQ multiplex PCR; the TCRdb copy retains only in-frame clones and omits some. The V and J calls and clone size were taken over from that table, and D and trimming were inferred from the DNA. In the table there are around 76,000 clones, just under 80% of which are singletons. The CDR3 consists of 14 residues. Germline V gives CDR1 SEHNR, CDR2 FQNEAQ (reference sequence). V gave up 7 bases and J gave up 3 bases, with 13 bases separating them.

The sequenced sample consisted of memory CD4+ T cells from blood. V and J are TRBV7-9 and TRBJ1-5, with D possibly TRBD1 on 5 matching bases. This clonotype originated in an adult in good health and CMV-seropositive. The CDR3: CASTVQENNQPQHF. For the CDR3, the DNA is TGTGCCAGCACCGTACAGGAAAACAATCAGCCCCAGCATTTT.